These 21 T cell receptor beta chains share one sample of origin, sequenced in a study of cytomegalovirus exposure and HLA in healthy donors. In the PCR, 60 Vbeta and 13 Jbeta primers were used. Profiled with immunoSEQ multiplex PCR; TCRdb holds only in-frame clones, not every one. The sample includes 100,000 or so clones, around 78% of them seen just once. The sample was PBMCs. The receptors here all came from a male donor in good health and CMV-seronegative.

The V gene is TRBV6-1, the J gene TRBJ2-5; 7 bases fit TRBD2. TRBJ2-7 explains the end of the DNA better; the J call may be wrong. The CDR3 has 15 amino acids. The germline CDR1 and CDR2 sequences are MNHNS and SASEGT. This CDR3 is CASSAASGASYEQYF. CDR3 nucleotide sequence: TGTGCCAGCAGTGCGGCTAGCGGAGCTTCCTACGAGCAGTACTTC.

V is TRBV30 and J is TRBJ2-5, with 7 bases that match TRBD2. The length of the CDR3 is 15 residues. Germline V gene lookup returns CDR1 GTSNPN and CDR2 SVGIG (reference sequence). The V gene end was trimmed by 0 bases and the J gene end by 1 base; junction bases not matched to a gene: 5. The chain's CDR3 is CAWSVRTGGQETQYF. The CDR3 nucleotides read TGTGCCTGGAGTGTAAGGACGGGGGGCCAAGAGACCCAGTACTTC.

The chain is built from TRBV18 and TRBJ2-5; D unresolved. Germline V gives CDR1 KGHSH, CDR2 LQKENI. CDR3 length: 14 residues. V lost 2 bases and J lost 7, with 14 bases in between. The CDR3 here is CASSPSSPPGTQYF. CDR3 nucleotides: TGTGCCAGCTCACCATCGTCTCCCCCGGGGACCCAGTACTTC.

The rearrangement uses TRBV5-1 and TRBJ2-1; 8 positions agree with TRBD2. Germline CDR1 SGHRS, CDR2 YFSETQ. This CDR3 spans 16 amino acids. V lost 1 base, J lost 1 base, and 4 bases stayed unmatched. The CDR3 spells CASSLRGGRSYNEQFF. The DNA for the CDR3 is TGCGCCAGCAGCTTGCGGGGGGGACGGTCCTACAATGAGCAGTTCTTC. The full variable domain, in which reference TRBV5-1 and TRBJ2-1 provide the parts outside the CDR3, is KAGVTQTPRYLIKTRGQQVTLSCSPISGHRSVSWYQQTPGQGLQFLFEYFSETQRNKGNFPGRFSGRQFSNSRSEMNVSTLELGDSALYLCASSLRGGRSYNEQFFGPGTRLTVL.

This sequence joins TRBV7-2 and TRBJ1-2, with D possibly being TRBD1 (5 bases). V lost 1 base and J lost 3, with 12 bases in between. This CDR3 is 15 amino acids long. The germline V gene has CDR1 SGHTA and CDR2 FQGNSA. The CDR3 reads CASSLGGDWDYGYTF. CDR3 DNA sequence: TGTGCCAGCAGCTTAGGGGGGGATTGGGACTATGGCTACACCTTC.

V usage is TRBV5-1 and J usage is TRBJ1-1; TRBD1 matches at 9 bases. The V gene's germline CDR1 is SGHRS and CDR2 YFSETQ. Losses at the gene ends were 4 bases for V and 1 base for J; bases not matched to a gene: 8. The CDR3 contains 16 residues. The DNA of the CDR3 is TGCGCCAGCAGCCTAAAAACAGGGGGCTCGAACACTGAAGCTTTCTTT. Its protein product is CASSLKTGGSNTEAFF.

The V and J genes are TRBV30 and TRBJ2-5; 9 bases map to TRBD2. This CDR3 contains 14 residues. Trimming took 2 bases from V and 9 from J; bases not matched to a gene: 10. Per the germline V gene, CDR1 is GTSNPN and CDR2 is SVGIG (reference sequence). Here the CDR3 reads CAWSWSLAGSAQYF. The CDR3 nucleotides read TGTGCCTGGAGTTGGTCGCTAGCGGGATCGGCCCAGTACTTC.

The chain couples TRBV4-2 to TRBJ2-1, with 8 bases identical to TRBD1. From germline, CDR1 is LGHNA and CDR2 YNFKEQ. The CDR3 covers 16 residues. The junction had 3 bases not matched to a gene; V was cut back by 0 bases and J by 2 bases. This CDR3 reads CASSQDSTGAYNEQFF. The CDR3 nucleotides read TGTGCCAGCAGCCAAGATTCGACAGGGGCCTACAATGAGCAGTTCTTC.

This clone was seen only once. The chain joins TRBV4-2 to TRBJ2-1; TRBD2 might be the D (6 bases). The V gene lost 1 base and the J gene lost 4 bases, with 17 bases spanning the gap. The CDR3 consists of 17 residues. The germline V gene encodes CDR1 LGHNA and CDR2 YNFKEQ. This CDR3 is CASSQVEASEGYNEQFF. The DNA for the CDR3 is TGTGCCAGCAGCCAAGTAGAAGCTAGCGAGGGATACAATGAGCAGTTCTTC.

V and J are TRBV6-1 and TRBJ2-3; 8 bases match TRBD2. V gave up 7 bases and J gave up 4 bases; unmatched junction bases: 7. This CDR3 region has 14 residues. Germline V gives CDR1 MNHNS, CDR2 SASEGT. As DNA, the CDR3 is TGTGCCAGCACCGGGGGGGGATTGGCAGATACGCAGTATTTT. Translating it yields CASTGGGLADTQYF.

V usage is TRBV30 and J usage is TRBJ2-3; 11 bases line up with TRBD2. V dropped 4 bases and J dropped 2; count of bases not matched to a gene: 11. The germline gives CDR1 GTSNPN, CDR2 SVGIG (reference sequence). This CDR3 region has 17 residues. The CDR3 region is CAWTLAGVLGATDTQYF. The CDR3 nucleotides read TGTGCCTGGACACTAGCGGGAGTCTTGGGGGCCACAGATACGCAGTATTTT.

The rearrangement joins TRBV6-1 to TRBJ2-7; tentatively, D is TRBD1 (5 bases). Germline assignment: CDR1 MNHNS and CDR2 SASEGT. The CDR3 length is 15 residues. The V end was cut by 1 base, the J end by 0 bases, with 10 bases between. CDR3 in DNA: TGTGCCAGCAGTGAAGGCGGACACCTCTCCTACGAGCAGTACTTC. Its protein is CASSEGGHLSYEQYF.

The sample holds one count of this clone. The gene calls are TRBV30 and TRBJ2-7; D gene uncertain. Trimming took 3 bases from V and 9 from J, leaving 15 bases between them. The length of the CDR3 is 12 residues. Germline assignment: CDR1 GTSNPN and CDR2 SVGIG (reference sequence). CDR3 nucleotide sequence: TGTGCCTGGAGAAACCTAGATCGGGTGCAGTACTTC. Translation gives CAWRNLDRVQYF.

This chain connects TRBV4-1 to TRBJ2-5; possibly TRBD1 for D (6 bases). Germline V gene data show CDR1 as MGHRA and CDR2 as YSYEKL. This CDR3 is 15 amino acids long. V was clipped by 1 base and J by 2 bases, with 11 bases between them. Here the CDR3 reads CASSQVRTAQETQYF. In DNA, the CDR3 is TGCGCCAGCAGCCAAGTCAGGACAGCTCAAGAGACCCAGTACTTC.

The chain links TRBV19 to TRBJ2-1, with 9 bases aligning to TRBD1. This CDR3 is 14 amino acids long. With V trimmed by 7 bases and J by 6 bases, 7 bases remained unmatched. The germline CDR1 and CDR2 sequences are LNHDA and SQIVND (reference sequence). The CDR3 loop reads CASTLGQGINEQFF. Here the CDR3 DNA reads TGTGCCAGTACCCTCGGACAGGGGATCAATGAGCAGTTCTTC.

The J gene is TRBJ1-1, the V gene TRBV18; D perhaps matches TRBD1 (5 bases). V shed 2 bases and J shed 7 bases, with 17 bases lying between them. Germline V gene sequence: CDR1 KGHSH, CDR2 LQKENI. CDR3 length: 15 residues. As DNA, the CDR3 is TGTGCCAGCTCACCAAGCCAGGGAGGATTGGTTGAAGCTTTCTTT. Residues: CASSPSQGGLVEAFF.

J is TRBJ2-1 and V is TRBV27; 9 positions agree with TRBD1. Germline V gene lookup returns CDR1 MNHEY and CDR2 SMNVEV (reference sequence). This CDR3 is built from 14 residues. The V gene end was trimmed by 1 base and the J gene end by 7 bases; junction bases not matched to a gene: 2. The CDR3 bases are TGTGCCAGCAGTTTATGGGGGACAGGGAATGAGCAGTTCTTC. This sequence encodes CASSLWGTGNEQFF.

The chain has TRBV11-3 and TRBJ2-1; no definite D call. The CDR3 is 16 residues long. V lost 2 bases to trimming and J lost 5 bases, with 16 bases between them. Germline lookup yields CDR1 SGHNT and CDR2 YENEEA. CDR3 residues: CASSLFWRAEDNEQFF. The CDR3 DNA is TGTGCCAGCAGCTTATTCTGGCGTGCCGAGGACAATGAGCAGTTCTTC.

The rearrangement links TRBV4-2 to TRBJ2-2; the D is unclear. The CDR3 consists of 15 residues. Germline V gene data show CDR1 as LGHNA and CDR2 as YNFKEQ. V was clipped by 1 base and J by 2 bases, with 8 bases between them. DNA of the CDR3: TGTGCCAGCAGCCAAGCCCAGTCTAACACCGGGGAGCTGTTTTTT. The encoded protein is CASSQAQSNTGELFF.

The gene calls are TRBV19 and TRBJ2-1, with 10 bases identical to TRBD2. CDR3 length: 16 amino acids. V was clipped by 7 bases and J by 4 bases; unmatched bases: 10. Germline V gene data show CDR1 as LNHDA and CDR2 as SQIVND (reference sequence). The CDR3 loop reads CASKDLAGGRYNEQFF. CDR3 bases: TGTGCCAGTAAAGACTTAGCGGGAGGTCGGTACAATGAGCAGTTCTTC.

The V gene is TRBV5-4, the J gene TRBJ1-1; 8 bases are a match to TRBD1. V shed 4 bases and J 2 bases; nucleotides not matched to a gene: 7. This CDR3 contains 15 residues. Germline V gene data show CDR1 as SGHNT and CDR2 as YYREEE (reference sequence). CDR3 region: CASSRDRPKNTEAFF. Written as DNA, the CDR3 is TGTGCCAGCAGCCGGGACAGGCCAAAAAACACTGAAGCTTTCTTT.